The 17 T cell receptor beta chains below come from one sample, sequenced in a study of T cell clonality in common variable immunodeficiency. This table comes from immunoSEQ multiplex PCR, and its TCRdb copy is limited to in-frame clones, with some not included. The data show 45,000 to 55,000 clones, with none appearing a single time. Sequences were obtained from peripheral blood mononuclear cells. The receptor source for this set is a person aged 18 to 75 in good health.

This clone was observed at least ten times. One end of the junction fails to match germline, which may point to a read error. Read sequence stops 3 residues before the CDR3 end, and the germline J gene provides the missing end. The chain couples TRBV4-2 to TRBJ2-2; D possibly corresponds to TRBD1 (5 bases). The CDR3 length is 14 residues. Looked up from germline, CDR1 is LGHNA and CDR2 is YNFKEQ. The CDR3 sequence: CASSQETATGELFF. CDR3 DNA, as far as it was read: TGCGCCAGCAGCCAAGAGACAGCCACCGGGGAG.

Ten or more counts support this clone. The CDR3 end lies 3 residues beyond the end of the read and is filled in from the germline J gene. The rearrangement uses TRBV6-2 or TRBV6-3 and TRBJ1-5, with D unclear. The CDR3 is made up of 14 amino acids. Germline assignment: CDR1 MNHEY and CDR2 SVGEGT. The V and J ends lost 6 bases and 7 bases respectively, with 16 bases between them. The part of the CDR3 DNA that was read is TGTGCCAGCAGCGCCGTGGTTCCGGGGCAGCCC. Protein product: CASSAVVPGQP. The whole CDR3 region reads CASSAVVPGQPQHF.

This clone was recorded at least ten times. The read falls 3 residues short of the CDR3 end, and the missing part is taken from the germline J gene. This sequence joins TRBV6-4 and TRBJ2-3; 7 bases are shared with TRBD2. The V gene end was trimmed by 4 bases and the J gene end by 0 bases; junction bases not matched to a gene: 7. This CDR3 has 16 amino acids. The V gene's germline CDR1 is MRHNA and CDR2 SNTAGT. Partial CDR3 DNA: TGTGCCAGCAGTGTCTTCGGGGGGATTAGCACAGATACG. Its protein product is CASSVFGGISTDT. In full, the CDR3 reads CASSVFGGISTDTQYF.

The table lists this clone with many counts. The read halts 3 residues ahead of the CDR3 end, with the missing end drawn from the germline J gene. This rearrangement joins TRBV29-1 to TRBJ2-3; 10 bases are a match to TRBD2. V shed 4 bases and J 2 bases; nucleotides not matched to a gene: 15. This CDR3 contains 18 residues. Germline-derived CDR1 and CDR2 are SQVTM and ANQGSEA. CDR3 bases read: TGCAGCGTTGTGGGACTAGCGCGTCTTCTATCACTCACAGATACG. Its translation: CSVVGLARLLSLTDT. The entire CDR3 is CSVVGLARLLSLTDTQYF.

This clone showed up many times. The CDR3 end is not reached by the read, which stops 3 residues before it; the germline J gene fills it in. This chain connects TRBV7-9 to TRBJ1-3, with D tentatively TRBD1 (5 bases). V was shortened by 9 bases and J by 4 bases, with 16 bases between the two germline ends. From germline, CDR1 is SEHNR and CDR2 FQNEAQ (reference sequence). This CDR3 contains 14 residues. The CDR3 DNA, read in part, is TGTGCCAGGAGGGGTTTTATAGGCGGAAACACC. Its protein product is CARRGFIGGNT. The complete CDR3 reads CARRGFIGGNTIYF.

This clone was seen ten or more times. Read data end 3 residues before the CDR3 end; the end is taken from the germline J gene. The rearrangement joins TRBV5-4 to TRBJ2-1, with 7 bases matching TRBD2. J was trimmed by 8 bases and V by 3 bases; bases with no gene match: 8. The CDR3 has 14 residues. Per the germline V gene, CDR1 is SGHNT and CDR2 is YYREEE (reference sequence). CDR3 DNA, as far as it was read: TGTGCCAGCAGCTACCGCGGGAGAAGCGATGAG. This gives the protein CASSYRGRSDE. In full, the CDR3 reads CASSYRGRSDEQFF.

This clone was detected many times. Sequencing ends 3 residues short of the CDR3 end; the germline J gene provides the rest. The chain joins TRBV13 to TRBJ2-7, with 10 bases fitting TRBD1. In germline, CDR1 is PRHDT, CDR2 FYEKMQ (reference sequence). V lost 5 bases to trimming and J lost 3 bases; unmatched junction nucleotides: 10. This CDR3 has 16 amino acids. CDR3 loop: CASSPTWGQGIYEQYF. The sequenced CDR3 bases are TGTGCCAGCAGCCCAACCTGGGGACAGGGGATCTACGAG.

At least ten counts were recorded for this clone. The read falls 3 residues short of the CDR3 end, and the missing part is taken from the germline J gene. The chain combines TRBV7-9 with TRBJ2-2; a weak D match, TRBD1 (5 bases). V lost 6 bases, J lost 6 bases, and 11 bases lay in between. Germline V gene lookup returns CDR1 SEHNR and CDR2 FQNEAQ (reference sequence). There are 13 residues in the CDR3. The CDR3: CASSDQGSGELFF. The CDR3 bases that were read are TGTGCCAGCAGTGATCAGGGTTCCGGGGAG. Based on the CDR3 plus reference TRBV7-9 and TRBJ2-2, the full variable domain is DTGVSQNPRHKITKRGQNVTFRCDPISEHNRLYWYRQTLGQGPEFLTYFQNEAQLEKSRLLSDRFSAERPKGSFSTLEIQRTEQGDSAMYLCASSDQGSGELFFGEGSRLTVL.

This clone was seen ten or more times. The read halts 3 residues ahead of the CDR3 end, with the missing end drawn from the germline J gene. The genes are TRBV20-1 and TRBJ2-2; D may be TRBD1 or TRBD2 (5 bases each). Deletions cut 5 bases from V and 5 bases from J, with 9 bases between. Germline V gene sequence: CDR1 DFQATT, CDR2 SNEGSKA (reference sequence). The CDR3 length is 12 residues. CDR3 sequence: CSAQGVTGELFF. CDR3 DNA, as far as it was read: TGCAGTGCTCAGGGAGTAACCGGGGAG.

This clone was seen repeatedly, ten times or more. The read is 3 residues too short to cover the CDR3 end, so that end is filled in from the germline J gene. The J gene is TRBJ1-2, the V gene TRBV14; D is possibly TRBD1 (5 bases). Looked up from germline, CDR1 is SGHDN and CDR2 is FVKESK. The V end was cut by 4 bases, the J end by 7 bases, with 13 bases between. CDR3 length: 13 residues. CDR3 DNA (partial): TGTGCCAGCAGCCTTTATAGGGGTAGTGGC. This encodes CASSLYRGSG. The whole CDR3 protein reads CASSLYRGSGYTF.

The table lists this clone with many counts. From the germline J gene comes the end of the CDR3, since the read stops 3 residues before it. V is TRBV20-1 and J is TRBJ2-1; TRBD1 matches at 11 bases. The germline V gene encodes CDR1 DFQATT and CDR2 SNEGSKA (reference sequence). V dropped 6 bases and J dropped 7; count of bases not matched to a gene: 5. This CDR3 has 13 amino acids. CDR3 loop: CSALGTGGNEQFF. CDR3 bases read: TGCAGTGCCCTAGGGACAGGGGGAAATGAG.

This clone occurred many times. At one end, the junction sequence differs from germline, possibly due to a read error. Read sequence stops 3 residues before the CDR3 end, and the germline J gene provides the missing end. The V and J genes are TRBV4-2 and TRBJ1-2, with a weak D call TRBD1 (5 bases). The CDR3 runs to 13 residues. Per germline, CDR1 LGHNA and CDR2 YNFKEQ. Partial CDR3 DNA: TGCGCCAGCACCCCCCGGGGGGGAGCCGGC. Translation gives CASTPRGGAG. In full, the CDR3 is CASTPRGGAGYTF.

The sample holds many counts of this clone. From the germline J gene comes the end of the CDR3, since the read stops 3 residues before it. The chain couples TRBV28 to TRBJ2-5; D is possibly TRBD2 (6 bases). Looked up from germline, CDR1 is MDHEN and CDR2 is SYDVKM. The V and J ends lost 5 bases and 2 bases respectively, with 12 bases between them. CDR3 length: 14 residues. The CDR3: CASSHRDFQETQYF. The DNA read from the CDR3 is TGTGCCAGCAGTCACCGGGACTTTCAAGAGACC.

Many counts were recorded for this clone. The sequenced part of the CDR3 DNA is TGTGCCAGCAGCTTGGGACTTTTAAACACTGAA. Translated: CASSLGLLNTE. The full CDR3 sequence reads CASSLGLLNTEAFF. The chain links TRBV5-4 to TRBJ1-1; D is unclear. The CDR3 end is not reached by the read, which stops 3 residues before it; the germline J gene fills it in. Trimming stripped 0 bases from V and 2 bases from J, with 8 bases between. The CDR3 has 14 residues. Germline loops: CDR1 SGHNT, CDR2 YYREEE (reference sequence).

This clone was seen repeatedly, ten times or more. From the germline J gene comes the end of the CDR3, since the read stops 3 residues before it. V and J are TRBV19 and TRBJ1-4; 11 nucleotides agree with TRBD1. Germline-derived CDR1 and CDR2 are LNHDA and SQIVND (reference sequence). This CDR3 has 14 amino acids. After removal of 5 bases from V and 8 bases from J, the junction contained 4 bases not matched to a gene. CDR3 region: CASSVGQGDEKLFF. CDR3 bases read: TGTGCCAGTAGTGTGGGACAGGGGGACGAAAAA.

This clone has more than one count but fewer than ten. The observed sequence ends 3 residues before the CDR3 terminus, with the missing tail filled in from the germline J gene. The chain combines TRBV7-6 with TRBJ1-1; 7 nucleotides agree with TRBD1. This CDR3 is built from 13 residues. V was pared by 5 bases and J by 5 bases, with 5 bases of the junction left unmatched. Germline CDR1 is SGHVS and CDR2 is FNYEAQ. The CDR3 bases that were read are TGTGCCAGCAGCACGACAGGGTGGACTGAA. This encodes CASSTTGWTE. The whole CDR3 reads CASSTTGWTEAFF.

This clone was counted at least ten times. The CDR3 is cut off 3 residues early in the read; its end comes from the germline J gene. The chain joins TRBV4-1 to TRBJ1-6; possibly TRBD1 for D (6 bases). CDR1 is MGHRA and CDR2 is YSYEKL in the germline V gene. The CDR3 extends over 16 amino acids. V was cut by 2 bases and J by 8 bases, with 16 bases left in between. This chain's CDR3 is CASSQRGQLGDSPLHF. Partial CDR3 DNA: TGCGCCAGCAGCCAACGCGGACAGCTTGGTGATTCACCC.